Below are 30 T cell receptor beta chains sequenced from a single sample in a study of blood T cell repertoires in COVID-19. Sequenced by immunoSEQ multiplex PCR; TCRdb stores in-frame clones only, minus some. The sample holds roughly 340,000 clones; approximately 91% are singletons and the top ten take just under 7.5%. The sample taken for sequencing was peripheral blood. Receptors originate from a woman between 65 and 79 years old with COVID-19, enrolled during active disease.

This chain uses TRBV7-8 with TRBJ1-4; 8 bases fit TRBD1. The J segment lost 0 bases and the V segment lost 4 bases, leaving 1 base of the junction unmatched. The CDR3 length is 15 residues. Germline lookup yields CDR1 SGHVS and CDR2 FQNEAQ. The DNA for the CDR3 is TGTGCCAGCAGCTCACAGGGGGCAACTAATGAAAAACTGTTTTTT. It codes for CASSSQGATNEKLFF.

The rearrangement uses TRBV28 and TRBJ1-4, with 9 bases fitting TRBD1. The V gene's germline CDR1 is MDHEN and CDR2 SYDVKM. This CDR3 contains 16 residues. V lost 5 bases, J lost 10 bases, and 14 bases stayed unmatched. Here the CDR3 DNA reads TGTGCCAGCAGTACAAGGACAGGGGAGTATCGTCGAAAACTGTTTTTT. As protein: CASSTRTGEYRRKLFF. The full variable domain, with the rest looked up from reference TRBV28 and TRBJ1-4, is DVKVTQSSRYLVKRTGEKVFLECVQDMDHENMFWYRQDPGLGLRLIYFSYDVKMKEKGDIPEGYSVSREKKERFSLILESASTNQTSMYLCASSTRTGEYRRKLFFGSGTQLSVL.

The gene calls are TRBV28 and TRBJ1-1; no clear D gene. The CDR3 is 13 amino acids. V was pared by 7 bases and J by 5 bases, with 14 bases between. CDR1 is MDHEN, CDR2 SYDVKM, per germline. CDR3 in amino acids: CASTNPQRTEAFF. The CDR3 DNA follows: TGTGCCAGCACTAACCCTCAGCGGACTGAAGCTTTCTTT.

The chain combines TRBV6-2 or TRBV6-3 with TRBJ1-4; 7 bases fit TRBD1. This CDR3 is 14 amino acids long. The germline gives CDR1 MNHEY, CDR2 SVGEGT. J was trimmed by 10 bases and V by 4 bases; bases with no gene match: 9. In DNA form, the CDR3 reads TGTGCCAGCAGTTCTCCGGACTCAGGGGGAAAACTGTTTTTT. It specifies CASSSPDSGGKLFF.

The chain employs TRBV23-1 and TRBJ2-2; 7 bases are a match to TRBD1. TRBV23-1 is annotated as an ORF whose role is uncertain. V lost 0 bases, J lost 5 bases, and 15 bases stayed unmatched. The CDR3 spans 19 residues. CDR3 in amino acids: CASSQSRDRDSRRTGELFF. The CDR3 coding sequence is TGCGCCAGCAGTCAATCGAGAGACAGGGATTCGCGGAGGACCGGGGAGCTGTTTTTT.

The chain has TRBV4-1 and TRBJ2-7, with D tentatively TRBD1 (5 bases). The germline V gene encodes CDR1 MGHRA and CDR2 YSYEKL. V gave up 0 bases and J gave up 1 base, with 10 bases separating them. The CDR3 totals 15 residues. CDR3 sequence (DNA): TGCGCCAGCAGCCAAGAGGACACTTTGTCCTACGAGCAGTACTTC. Its protein product is CASSQEDTLSYEQYF.

V usage is TRBV6-6 and J usage is TRBJ2-2, with unresolved D. Trimming stripped 8 bases from V and 0 bases from J, with 7 bases between. This CDR3 has 13 amino acids. The germline V gene encodes CDR1 MNHNY and CDR2 SVGAGI (reference sequence). The CDR3, as DNA: TGTGCCAGCCGCGGATCGAACACCGGGGAGCTGTTTTTT. Its protein is CASRGSNTGELFF.

This chain connects TRBV6-5 to TRBJ1-1, with D possibly TRBD1 on 6 matching bases. The CDR3 extends over 14 amino acids. Germline V lookup: CDR1 MNHEY, CDR2 SVGAGI. Trimming removed 10 bases from V and 3 bases from J, with 18 bases in between. The CDR3 DNA sequence: TGTGCCACCCGTTTCAGGGGAGCCTACACTGAAGCTTTCTTT. Translating gives CATRFRGAYTEAFF.

The chain joins TRBV6-6 to TRBJ2-1, with 8 bases fitting TRBD2. The CDR3 contains 15 residues. The V and J ends lost 1 base and 7 bases, in that order; junction bases with no gene match: 6. Per the germline V gene, CDR1 is MNHNY and CDR2 is SVGAGI (reference sequence). The chain's CDR3 is CASSYLRGDLNEQFF. The DNA of the CDR3 is TGTGCCAGCAGTTACTTGCGGGGGGATTTGAATGAGCAGTTCTTC.

In this sample, this clone turned up once. The CDR3 spells CASSPLGGDNEQFF. CDR3 nucleotides: TGTGCCAGCTCACCCCTGGGGGGGGACAATGAGCAGTTCTTC. The chain carries TRBV18 and TRBJ2-1, with 7 bases that match TRBD2. CDR1 and CDR2 (germline): KGHSH, LQKENI. There are 14 residues in the CDR3. V shed 3 bases and J 5 bases; nucleotides not matched to a gene: 4. Based on the CDR3 plus reference TRBV18 and TRBJ2-1, the full variable domain is NAGVMQNPRHLVRRRGQEARLRCSPMKGHSHVYWYRQLPEEGLKFMVYLQKENIIDESGMPKERFSAEFPKEGPSILRIQQVVRGDSAAYFCASSPLGGDNEQFFGPGTRLTVL.

The V and J genes are TRBV7-9 and TRBJ1-2; 8 nucleotides match TRBD1. V was clipped by 2 bases and J by 2 bases; unmatched bases: 10. The CDR3 sequence is 17 residues long. Looked up from germline, CDR1 is SEHNR and CDR2 is FQNEAQ (reference sequence). The CDR3 nucleotides are TGTGCCAGCAGCTTATTCCCGAACAGGGGGGTGAACTATGGCTACACCTTC. Protein: CASSLFPNRGVNYGYTF.

The chain employs TRBV24-1 and TRBJ1-5; 9 bases map to TRBD1. Trimming at V came to 4 bases and at J to 1 base, leaving 4 bases not matched to a gene. CDR3 size: 16 residues. From germline, CDR1 is KGHDR and CDR2 SFDVKD. The CDR3 bases are TGTGCCACCAGTGAGGCGGGACAGGGAAGCAATCAGCCCCAGCATTTT. Translated, it gives CATSEAGQGSNQPQHF.

The chain carries TRBV11-1 and TRBJ1-1, with D perhaps TRBD1 (6 bases). This CDR3 contains 15 residues. With 7 bases removed from V and 3 bases from J, the gap between germline ends came to 18 bases. CDR1 and CDR2 (germline): SGHAT, FQDESV (reference sequence). CDR3: CASTTIDRTDTEAFF. CDR3 coding DNA: TGTGCCAGCACCACCATTGACAGGACAGACACTGAAGCTTTCTTT. The entire variable domain, with the rest obtained from reference TRBV11-1 and TRBJ1-1, is as follows: EAEVAQSPRYKITEKSQAVAFWCDPISGHATLYWYRQILGQGPELLVQFQDESVVDDSQLPKDRFSAERLKGVDSTLKIQPAELGDSAMYLCASTTIDRTDTEAFFGQGTRLTVV.

The chain has TRBV5-5 and TRBJ1-1; 8 bases are shared with TRBD1. V dropped 3 bases and J dropped 3; count of bases not matched to a gene: 4. The CDR3 is 14 residues long. Germline assignment: CDR1 SGHKS and CDR2 YYEKEE (reference sequence). The DNA for the CDR3 is TGTGCCAGCAGCTCGACAGGGGCGCACACTGAAGCTTTCTTT. Residues: CASSSTGAHTEAFF.

This chain connects TRBV19 to TRBJ1-5; 7 nucleotides match TRBD1. The CDR3 covers 13 residues. The germline V gene has CDR1 LNHDA and CDR2 SQIVND (reference sequence). V was pared by 5 bases and J by 4 bases, with 2 bases of the junction left unmatched. The CDR3 loop is CASSLTGNQPQHF. Written as DNA, the CDR3 is TGTGCCAGTAGTCTGACAGGGAATCAGCCCCAGCATTTT. Full variable domain (missing parts from reference TRBV19 and TRBJ1-5): DGGITQSPKYLFRKEGQNVTLSCEQNLNHDAMYWYRQDPGQGLRLIYYSQIVNDFQKGDIAEGYSVSREKKESFPLTVTSAQKNPTAFYLCASSLTGNQPQHFGDGTRLSIL.

This chain connects TRBV18 to TRBJ1-1; unclear D gene. Trimming cost V 0 bases and J 0 bases, with 8 bases left between them. This CDR3 is 15 amino acids long. CDR1 is KGHSH and CDR2 is LQKENI in the germline V gene. The CDR3 DNA sequence: TGTGCCAGCTCACCACCGTCGCAGGTGAACACTGAAGCTTTCTTT. It encodes CASSPPSQVNTEAFF. The full variable domain, completed using reference TRBV18 and TRBJ1-1, is NAGVMQNPRHLVRRRGQEARLRCSPMKGHSHVYWYRQLPEEGLKFMVYLQKENIIDESGMPKERFSAEFPKEGPSILRIQQVVRGDSAAYFCASSPPSQVNTEAFFGQGTRLTVV.

The chain is built from TRBV11-2 and TRBJ1-2; D is ambiguous. This CDR3 contains 17 residues. CDR1 and CDR2 (germline): SGHAT, FQNNGV. Trimming took off 2 bases at V and 3 bases at J, with 19 bases between the two ends. Written as DNA, the CDR3 is TGTGCCAGCAGCTTAAACTCGCGGCAAGACGGGGACTATGGCTACACCTTC. Translation: CASSLNSRQDGDYGYTF.

This clone occurred a few times. The chain combines TRBV5-6 with TRBJ1-1; D ambiguous. With 2 bases removed from V and 7 bases from J, the gap between germline ends came to 18 bases. Germline V gene data show CDR1 as SGHDT and CDR2 as YYEEEE. The CDR3 length is 15 residues. CDR3 sequence reads: CASSFGAGGIVEAFF. The DNA of the CDR3 is TGTGCCAGCAGCTTCGGCGCGGGAGGGATAGTTGAAGCTTTCTTT.

This clone was found a few times. This rearrangement joins TRBV7-8 to TRBJ1-1; 7 positions agree with TRBD1. In germline, CDR1 is SGHVS, CDR2 FQNEAQ. The trim removed 1 base at V and 2 bases at J, leaving 4 bases unmatched. The CDR3 length is 15 residues. The CDR3 protein is CASSLVAGGNTEAFF. CDR3 sequence (DNA): TGTGCCAGCAGCTTAGTAGCAGGGGGAAACACTGAAGCTTTCTTT.

This clone was observed a single time. The chain combines TRBV5-6 with TRBJ2-3; 7 bases line up with TRBD2. CDR3 length equals 15 residues. V was pared by 2 bases and J by 1 base, with 4 bases of the junction left unmatched. The germline V gene encodes CDR1 SGHDT and CDR2 YYEEEE. CDR3 nucleotides: TGTGCCAGCAGCTTTGCAACTAGCGGCACAGATACGCAGTATTTT. It translates to CASSFATSGTDTQYF.

V and J are TRBV7-3 and TRBJ1-5; D might be TRBD1 (6 bases). Per the germline V gene, CDR1 is SGHTA and CDR2 is FQGTGA. The V and J ends lost 5 bases and 10 bases respectively, with 15 bases between them. This CDR3 has 13 residues. This CDR3 is CASSGYPGQPQHF. CDR3 DNA: TGTGCCAGCAGCGGCTATCCGGGACAACCCCAGCATTTT.

Notes on this clone: Other DNA sequences in this specimen translate into the identical CDR3. The V call is TRBV19, the J call TRBJ1-2; D unclear. Germline assignment: CDR1 LNHDA and CDR2 SQIVND (reference sequence). The length of the CDR3 is 13 residues. V shed 3 bases and J shed 3 bases, with 8 bases lying between them. The DNA of the CDR3 is TGTGCCAGTAGTATGGGGAGAGACTATGGCTACACCTTC. Encoded protein: CASSMGRDYGYTF.

The chain has TRBV11-2 and TRBJ1-2; maybe TRBD1 (6 bases). The V gene lost 6 bases and the J gene lost 5 bases, with 22 bases spanning the gap. The CDR3 is 16 residues long. Germline CDR1 SGHAT, CDR2 FQNNGV. Written as DNA, the CDR3 is TGTGCCAGCAGACGACTAGCAGGGGAAGGGCGATATGGCTACACCTTC. This codes for CASRRLAGEGRYGYTF.

The chain carries TRBV19 and TRBJ1-4; TRBD1 agrees at 8 bases. The germline V gene encodes CDR1 LNHDA and CDR2 SQIVND (reference sequence). This CDR3 comprises 17 residues. With V trimmed by 4 bases and J by 2 bases, 9 bases remained unmatched. As DNA, the CDR3 is TGTGCCAGTAGTAGGACAGGGAAAAAGGCGACTAATGAAAAACTGTTTTTT. It is translated as CASSRTGKKATNEKLFF.

CDR3 sequence reads: CASRKDWTGEYLNEQFF. CDR3 bases: TGTGCCAGCAGGAAGGACTGGACAGGGGAATACCTCAATGAGCAGTTCTTC. This chain links TRBV7-8 with TRBJ2-1; 9 bases match TRBD1. This CDR3 is built from 17 residues. The V gene end was trimmed by 6 bases and the J gene end by 6 bases; junction bases not matched to a gene: 15. CDR1 is SGHVS and CDR2 is FQNEAQ in the germline V gene.

CDR3 loop: CAGRRQRRGNQPQHF. The CDR3 nucleotides are TGCGCCGGCCGTAGACAGCGTCGGGGCAATCAGCCCCAGCATTTT. This rearrangement joins TRBV23-1 to TRBJ1-5, with TRBD1 as a possible D gene (5 bases). TRBV23-1 is recorded as an ORF, its role being uncertain. There are 15 residues in the CDR3. The V and J ends lost 11 bases and 2 bases respectively, with 19 bases between them.

The gene calls are TRBV5-4 and TRBJ2-1; 7 nucleotides agree with TRBD2. The CDR3 is 14 residues long. Germline V lookup: CDR1 SGHNT, CDR2 YYREEE (reference sequence). V trimming: 4 bases; J trimming: 6 bases; junction bases outside the gene matches: 7. In nucleotides, the CDR3 is TGTGCCAGCAGCATCGAGGCTAGCGGCAATGAGCAGTTCTTC. It specifies CASSIEASGNEQFF.

This sequence joins TRBV24-1 and TRBJ2-1; the match to TRBD1 covers 10 bases. J gave up 9 bases and V 3 bases, and 7 bases lay outside the gene matches. Germline V CDR1 and CDR2: KGHDR, SFDVKD. This CDR3 region has 15 residues. The CDR3 bases are TGTGCCACCAGTGATCACCGGGACAGGGGTAGTGAGCAGTTCTTC. Translation gives CATSDHRDRGSEQFF.

This clone appeared once. This chain joins TRBV2 and TRBJ1-4, with D tentatively TRBD1 (6 bases). Trimming removed 0 bases at V and 3 bases at J, with 11 bases between. Germline V gene data show CDR1 as SNHLY and CDR2 as FYNNEI. This CDR3 contains 16 residues. The CDR3 reads CASSEAFGGSNEKLFF. CDR3 bases: TGTGCCAGCAGTGAAGCGTTTGGGGGCTCTAATGAAAAACTGTTTTTT.

The chain recombines TRBV5-1 with TRBJ1-2; D is undetermined. CDR1 is SGHRS and CDR2 is YFSETQ in the germline V gene. The CDR3 runs 13 residues. Trimming removed 4 bases at V and 4 bases at J, with 11 bases between. The DNA for the CDR3 is TGCGCCAGCAGCGCGGGATTTACCTATGGCTACACCTTC. Protein product: CASSAGFTYGYTF.